These 23 T cell receptor beta chains share one sample of origin, sequenced in a study of T cell repertoires in cytomegalovirus infection. TCRdb re-derived calls from the reads in MiXCR, one entry per CDR3 protein. The data hold approximately 500,000 distinct CDR3 sequences, with about 11% observed a single time. The source material was PBMCs. Every receptor here comes from a human donor in good health (CMV status not recorded). Some clones in this sample may be carry-over from other donors' samples.

Only a few counts were recorded for this clonotype. CDR3 amino acids: CASSLSRTSGVLPYF. The DNA of the CDR3 is TGTGCCAGCAGTCTCTCCAGGACTAGCGGGGTGTTACCGTACTTC. The rearrangement uses TRBV28 and TRBJ2-5; 12 nucleotides match TRBD2. Germline assignment: CDR1 MDHEN and CDR2 SYDVKM. The CDR3 has 15 residues. V lost 5 bases to trimming and J lost 13 bases; unmatched junction nucleotides: 14.

This clonotype was picked up many times. V usage is TRBV7-2 and J usage is TRBJ2-1, with a tentative D call TRBD2 (6 bases). CDR1 SGHTA and CDR2 FQGNSA come from the germline V gene. Trimming took off 1 base at V and 7 bases at J, with 8 bases between the two ends. CDR3 length equals 13 residues. CDR3 sequence (DNA): TGTGCCAGCAGCTTAGGGGGGGAAAATGAGCAGTTCTTC. This sequence encodes CASSLGGENEQFF.

In DNA form, the CDR3 reads TGTGCCAGCAGTTACCTAGCGGAACAAGAGACCCAGTACTTC. Translating gives CASSYLAEQETQYF. V is TRBV2 and J is TRBJ2-5, with 7 bases fitting TRBD2. Looked up from germline, CDR1 is SNHLY and CDR2 is FYNNEI. The CDR3 contains 14 residues. V was pared by 5 bases and J by 2 bases, with 5 bases of the junction left unmatched.

This clonotype was observed at least ten times. The chain has TRBV28 and TRBJ2-5, with unresolved D. Trimming shortened V by 6 bases and J by 5 bases, and 16 bases separated the two germline ends. The CDR3 is 14 residues long. Germline values: CDR1 MDHEN, CDR2 SYDVKM. CDR3 loop: CASRNIVEWETQYF. CDR3 in DNA: TGTGCCAGCAGGAACATTGTTGAGTGGGAGACCCAGTACTTC. Complete variable domain (other parts from reference TRBV28 and TRBJ2-5): DVKVTQSSRYLVKRTGEKVFLECVQDMDHENMFWYRQDPGLGLRLIYFSYDVKMKEKGDIPEGYSVSREKKERFSLILESASTNQTSMYLCASRNIVEWETQYFGPGTRLLVL.

Comment on this clonotype: One base away lies a much larger clone, so this may be a sequencing read error. The chain has TRBV12-3 or TRBV12-4 and TRBJ1-5; possible D gene TRBD1, 6 bases. Trimming took off 4 bases at V and 1 base at J, with 14 bases between the two ends. The CDR3 spans 16 residues. CDR3 nucleotides: TGTGCCAGCAGTTACCGGGACATTCTGAGCAATCAGCCCCAGCATTTT. Protein sequence: CASSYRDILSNQPQHF.

The chain employs TRBV20-1 and TRBJ2-3, with D perhaps TRBD2 (6 bases). The ends were cut back, 6 bases at V and 0 bases at J, with 16 bases in the middle. The germline V gene encodes CDR1 DFQATT and CDR2 SNEGSKA (reference sequence). CDR3 size: 15 residues. CDR3 bases: TGCAGTGCCCCTCAGGATAGCGGTAGCACAGATACGCAGTATTTT. This encodes CSAPQDSGSTDTQYF.

Of note for this clonotype: This may be a read error, as it is one base from a much larger clone. The chain couples TRBV10-3 to TRBJ1-2; 10 bases fit TRBD1. CDR3 length: 14 residues. Looked up from germline, CDR1 is ENHRY and CDR2 is SYGVKD. The CDR3 protein is CTISGGQGLYGYTF. In DNA form, the CDR3 reads TGTACCATCAGTGGGGGACAGGGGCTCTATGGCTACACCTTC.

This clonotype was counted at least ten times. This chain uses TRBV7-8 with TRBJ2-5; 11 nucleotides align to TRBD2. Per the germline V gene, CDR1 is SGHVS and CDR2 is FQNEAQ. CDR3 size: 15 residues. The V segment lost 2 bases and the J segment 4 bases; nucleotides outside the gene matches: 3. DNA for the CDR3: TGTGCCAGCAGCTTATTAGCGGGAGGGGCAGAGACCCAGTACTTC. Translating gives CASSLLAGGAETQYF.

This clonotype was seen at least ten times. This sequence joins TRBV7-7 and TRBJ2-1; 8 bases agree with TRBD1. The V segment lost 0 bases and the J segment 0 bases; nucleotides outside the gene matches: 7. The CDR3 length is 18 residues. Germline assignment: CDR1 SSHAT and CDR2 FNYEAQ (reference sequence). The CDR3, as DNA: TGTGCCAGCAGCTTAGCCCGGACAGGGAGAAGCTCCTACAATGAGCAGTTCTTC. This sequence encodes CASSLARTGRSSYNEQFF.

This rearrangement joins TRBV5-6 to TRBJ1-6, with D possibly matching TRBD1 (6 bases). CDR3 length: 14 amino acids. V lost 2 bases, J lost 8 bases, and 11 bases lay in between. The V gene's germline CDR1 is SGHDT and CDR2 YYEEEE. CDR3 sequence: CASSFPGTHSPLHF. The CDR3, as DNA: TGTGCCAGCAGCTTTCCCGGGACACATTCACCCCTCCACTTT.

In this sample, this clonotype turned up many times. The chain couples TRBV12-3 or TRBV12-4 to TRBJ2-1; 9 bases align to TRBD1. This CDR3 spans 15 amino acids. Losses at the gene ends were 5 bases for V and 10 bases for J; bases not matched to a gene: 12. The CDR3 region has the DNA TGTGCCAGCAGTAGACCGGGACAGGGATCAGGGGAGCAGTTCTTC. It specifies CASSRPGQGSGEQFF.

This clonotype was detected many times. The chain couples TRBV28 to TRBJ1-4, with D hard to call. The CDR3 is made up of 17 amino acids. V was trimmed by 3 bases and J by 8 bases, leaving 22 bases between them. Germline V gene sequence: CDR1 MDHEN, CDR2 SYDVKM. The CDR3 spells CASSLTVRQPGWEKLFF. The CDR3 DNA follows: TGTGCCAGCAGTTTGACGGTCAGGCAGCCGGGATGGGAAAAACTGTTTTTT. Full variable domain (missing parts from reference TRBV28 and TRBJ1-4): DVKVTQSSRYLVKRTGEKVFLECVQDMDHENMFWYRQDPGLGLRLIYFSYDVKMKEKGDIPEGYSVSREKKERFSLILESASTNQTSMYLCASSLTVRQPGWEKLFFGSGTQLSVL.

This chain joins TRBV18 and TRBJ2-7; D is undetermined. Trimming took 4 bases from V and 0 from J, leaving 10 bases between them. Germline V gives CDR1 KGHSH, CDR2 LQKENI. The CDR3 length is 14 residues. This CDR3 reads CASSRPEPSYEQYF. The CDR3 region has the DNA TGTGCCAGCTCACGCCCGGAACCCTCCTACGAGCAGTACTTC.

In this sample, this clonotype turned up many times. The chain combines TRBV14 with TRBJ1-6; the D gene is possibly TRBD1 (5 bases). Trimming shortened V by 4 bases and J by 9 bases, and 16 bases separated the two germline ends. The germline V gene has CDR1 SGHDN and CDR2 FVKESK. The CDR3 has 15 residues. The CDR3 coding sequence is TGTGCCAGCAGCCGGAGCGGCTCAGGGAGTTCACCCCTCCACTTT. Protein: CASSRSGSGSSPLHF.

The rearrangement uses TRBV10-2 and TRBJ2-1; TRBD2 agrees at 8 bases. Unmatched junction bases numbered 8, after V lost 8 bases and J lost 2 bases. Per germline, CDR1 WSHSY and CDR2 SAAADI. CDR3 size: 15 residues. CDR3 nucleotide sequence: TGCGCCAGCTCACGGGGGGGGGTTGCCTACAATGAGCAGTTCTTC. Its protein is CASSRGGVAYNEQFF.

This clonotype was counted ten times or more. V is TRBV6-5 and J is TRBJ2-7; the match to TRBD1 covers 8 bases. The CDR3 sequence is 14 residues long. CDR1 MNHEY and CDR2 SVGAGI come from the germline V gene. Germline trimming cut 7 bases from V and 1 base from J; bases unmatched to any gene: 6. The CDR3 nucleotides read TGTGCCAGCACCCGGACAGGGAGTTCCTACGAGCAGTACTTC. Translation gives CASTRTGSSYEQYF.

A few counts support this clonotype. The chain combines TRBV20-1 with TRBJ2-5; the D gene is possibly TRBD2 (6 bases). This CDR3 is 12 amino acids long. Germline V lookup: CDR1 DFQATT, CDR2 SNEGSKA (reference sequence). Trimming left V 3 bases short and J 7 bases short, with 12 bases between. The CDR3 DNA follows: TGCAGTGCTAGTGCGGGGTCAGCGACCCAGTACTTC. Translating it yields CSASAGSATQYF.

This clonotype has at least ten counts. The J gene is TRBJ2-3, the V gene TRBV7-3, with 11 positions matching TRBD2. Losses at the gene ends were 6 bases for V and 0 bases for J; bases not matched to a gene: 2. The CDR3 consists of 15 residues. Germline V gives CDR1 SGHTA, CDR2 FQGTGA. CDR3 DNA sequence: TGTGCCAGCAGGCCTAGCGGGGGGAGCACAGATACGCAGTATTTT. This encodes CASRPSGGSTDTQYF.

This clonotype came up many times. The chain couples TRBV28 to TRBJ1-2; 10 bases match TRBD1. The ends lost 8 bases at V and 5 bases at J; junction bases unmatched: 2. Germline V CDR1 and CDR2: MDHEN, SYDVKM. The CDR3 consists of 12 residues. The chain's CDR3 is CASGGQGYGYTF. DNA for the CDR3: TGTGCCAGCGGGGGACAGGGGTATGGCTACACCTTC.

At least ten counts were recorded for this clonotype. The CDR3 DNA reads as TGCGCCAGCAGCTTGGCCGGGCAGGTACACACTGAAGCTTTCTTT. Translation gives CASSLAGQVHTEAFF. The rearrangement links TRBV5-1 to TRBJ1-1; D is undetermined. The CDR3 extends over 15 amino acids. Germline loops: CDR1 SGHRS, CDR2 YFSETQ. V was pared by 0 bases and J by 3 bases, with 12 bases between.

Remarks on this clonotype: At one end the junction does not follow the germline gene, possibly because of a read error. The DNA of the CDR3 is TGTGCCAACAGCCCCCAGGGGGCTTTTGTAGAAAAACTGTTTTTT. Amino acids: CANSPQGAFVEKLFF. This chain links TRBV7-9 with TRBJ1-4; 8 bases align to TRBD1. The CDR3 has 15 amino acids. In germline, CDR1 is SEHNR, CDR2 FQNEAQ (reference sequence).

This clonotype was detected ten times or more. The CDR3 nucleotides read TGTGCCAGCAGCTTAAACCTAGTAGGTGAGCAGTTCTTC. Translated, it gives CASSLNLVGEQFF. The chain recombines TRBV11-3 with TRBJ2-1; D gene unclear. The ends were cut back, 2 bases at V and 9 bases at J, with 11 bases in the middle. The CDR3 loop spans 13 amino acids. Germline CDR1 and CDR2: SGHNT and YENEEA.

The CDR3 reads CASSHLPGTGLAGYTF. Written as DNA, the CDR3 is TGCGCCAGCAGCCATCTCCCCGGGACAGGGCTAGCGGGCTACACCTTC. The genes are TRBV5-1 and TRBJ1-2; 9 bases line up with TRBD1. Germline V gives CDR1 SGHRS, CDR2 YFSETQ. The CDR3 totals 16 residues. V was pared by 4 bases and J by 8 bases, with 15 bases of the junction left unmatched.